The TCR beta chain under discussion was sequenced for a study of vaccination effects on CD4 cells after COVID-19. This clone occurred a few times. What it recognizes is unknown. Antigen-specific CD4+ T cells were first expanded with viral peptide pools by the ViraFEST assay and only then sequenced. Isolation of CD4+ T cells took place after approximately 10 days of culture. Vaccinated participants had no history of SARS-CoV-2 infection and tested negative for nucleocapsid antibodies. They grew two million PBMC in each well, adding 9.5 to 10 IU/ml IL-2 and around 10 ug/ml peptides. Fresh IL-2-containing medium replaced half the medium on days 3 and 7. General study points: In the study, convalescent patients were few, and early post-infection timepoints were absent. Marked contraction was observed in infection-induced and vaccine-induced clones late after vaccination.

This CDR3 has 14 amino acids. Germline V gene sequence: CDR1 MGHDK, CDR2 SYGVNS. Trimming took off 6 bases at V and 1 base at J, with 9 bases between the two ends. Clones were sequenced by immunoSEQ multiplex PCR, and TCRdb holds only the in-frame ones, with some missing. The sample contains tens of thousands of clones, approximately 79% of which appear only once. The sequence was obtained from a human donor who received a COVID-19 vaccine. The sample consisted of CD4+ T cells from PBMCs cultured with HCoV-OC43 spike peptides, taken before COVID-19 vaccination. Stated subset: HCoV-OC43 spike overlapping peptide pool stimulation. The V and J genes are TRBV25-1 and TRBJ2-2, with a possible D match to TRBD1 (5 bases). The CDR3 region has the DNA TGTGCCAGCAGGGCTACAGGGAACACCGGGGAGCTGTTTTTT. Encoded protein: CASRATGNTGELFF.